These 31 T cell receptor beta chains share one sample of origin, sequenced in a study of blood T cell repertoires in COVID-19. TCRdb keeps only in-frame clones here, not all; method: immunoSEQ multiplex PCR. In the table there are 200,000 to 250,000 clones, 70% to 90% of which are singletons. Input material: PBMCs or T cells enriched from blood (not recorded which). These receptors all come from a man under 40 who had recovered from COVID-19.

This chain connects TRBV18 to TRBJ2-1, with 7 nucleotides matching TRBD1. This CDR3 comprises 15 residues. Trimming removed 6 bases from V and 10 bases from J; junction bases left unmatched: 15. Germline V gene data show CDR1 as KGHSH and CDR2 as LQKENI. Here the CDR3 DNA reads TGTGCCAGCTCCCTGTTGACAGGGCCCCCGGAGGAGCAGTTCTTC. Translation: CASSLLTGPPEEQFF. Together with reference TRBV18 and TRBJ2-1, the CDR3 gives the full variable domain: NAGVMQNPRHLVRRRGQEARLRCSPMKGHSHVYWYRQLPEEGLKFMVYLQKENIIDESGMPKERFSAEFPKEGPSILRIQQVVRGDSAAYFCASSLLTGPPEEQFFGPGTRLTVL.

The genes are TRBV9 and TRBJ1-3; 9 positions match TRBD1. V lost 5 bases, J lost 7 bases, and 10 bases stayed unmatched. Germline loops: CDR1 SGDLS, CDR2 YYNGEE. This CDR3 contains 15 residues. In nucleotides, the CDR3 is TGTGCCAGCAGTGAACAGGGGGCGAGGATGAACACCATATATTTT. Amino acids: CASSEQGARMNTIYF.

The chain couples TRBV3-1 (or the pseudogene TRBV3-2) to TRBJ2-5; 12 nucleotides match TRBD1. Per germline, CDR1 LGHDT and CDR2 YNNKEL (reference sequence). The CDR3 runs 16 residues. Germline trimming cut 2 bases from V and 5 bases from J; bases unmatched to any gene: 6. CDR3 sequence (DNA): TGTGCCAGCAGCCAAAGGGGACAGGGGGCGGTTGAGACCCAGTACTTC. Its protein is CASSQRGQGAVETQYF.

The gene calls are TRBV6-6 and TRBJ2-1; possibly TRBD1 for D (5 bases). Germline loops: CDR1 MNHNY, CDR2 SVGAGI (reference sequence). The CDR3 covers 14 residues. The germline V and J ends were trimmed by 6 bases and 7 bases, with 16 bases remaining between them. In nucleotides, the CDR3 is TGTGCCAGCAGACTGCAGGGTTTTCTAAATGAGCAGTTCTTC. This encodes CASRLQGFLNEQFF.

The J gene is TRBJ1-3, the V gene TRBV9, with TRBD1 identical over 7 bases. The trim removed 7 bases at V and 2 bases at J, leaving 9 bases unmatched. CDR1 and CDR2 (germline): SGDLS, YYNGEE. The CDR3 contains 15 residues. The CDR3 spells CASGGGGGTGNTIYF. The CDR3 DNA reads TGTGCCAGCGGGGGCGGAGGGGGCACTGGAAACACCATATATTTT. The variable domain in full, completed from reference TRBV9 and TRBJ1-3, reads DSGVTQTPKHLITATGQRVTLRCSPRSGDLSVYWYQQSLDQGLQFLIQYYNGEERAKGNILERFSAQQFPDLHSELNLSSLELGDSALYFCASGGGGGTGNTIYFGEGSWLTVV.

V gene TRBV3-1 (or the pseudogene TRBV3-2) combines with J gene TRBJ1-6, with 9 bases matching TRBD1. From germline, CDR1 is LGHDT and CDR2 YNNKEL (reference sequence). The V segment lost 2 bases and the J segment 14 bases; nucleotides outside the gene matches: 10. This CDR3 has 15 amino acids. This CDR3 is CASSQIRTGAATLHF. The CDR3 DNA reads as TGTGCCAGCAGCCAAATCCGGACAGGGGCGGCGACCCTCCACTTT.

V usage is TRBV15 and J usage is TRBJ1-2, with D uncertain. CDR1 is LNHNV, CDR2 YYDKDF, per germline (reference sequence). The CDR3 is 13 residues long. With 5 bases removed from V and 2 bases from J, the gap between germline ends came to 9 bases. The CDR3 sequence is CATSADKNYGYTF. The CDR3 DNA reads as TGTGCCACCAGCGCCGACAAAAACTATGGCTACACCTTC.

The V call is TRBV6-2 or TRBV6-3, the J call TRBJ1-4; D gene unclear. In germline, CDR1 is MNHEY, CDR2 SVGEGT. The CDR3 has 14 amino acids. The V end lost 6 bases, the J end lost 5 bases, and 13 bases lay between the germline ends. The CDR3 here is CASSRRTGNEKLFF. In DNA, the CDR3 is TGTGCCAGCAGCCGACGGACGGGGAATGAAAAACTGTTTTTT.

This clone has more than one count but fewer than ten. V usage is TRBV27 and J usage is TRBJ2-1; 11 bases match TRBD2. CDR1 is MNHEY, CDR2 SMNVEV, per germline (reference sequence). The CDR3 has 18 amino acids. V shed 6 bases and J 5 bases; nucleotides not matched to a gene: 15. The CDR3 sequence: CASRLAGVGADPNNEQFF. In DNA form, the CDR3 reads TGTGCCAGCAGACTAGCGGGAGTCGGGGCCGACCCCAACAATGAGCAGTTCTTC.

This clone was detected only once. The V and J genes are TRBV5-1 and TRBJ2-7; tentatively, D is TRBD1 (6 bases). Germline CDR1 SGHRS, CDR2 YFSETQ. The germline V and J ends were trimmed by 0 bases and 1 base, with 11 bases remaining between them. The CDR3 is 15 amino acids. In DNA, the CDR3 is TGCGCCAGCAGCTTGGATGGCAGGGGATCCTACGAGCAGTACTTC. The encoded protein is CASSLDGRGSYEQYF.

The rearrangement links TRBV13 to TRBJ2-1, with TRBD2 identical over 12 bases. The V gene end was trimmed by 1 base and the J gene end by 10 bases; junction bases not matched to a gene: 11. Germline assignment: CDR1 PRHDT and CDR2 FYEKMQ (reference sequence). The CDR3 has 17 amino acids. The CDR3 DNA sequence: TGTGCCAGCAGCTTAGTATCGCGACTAGCGGGAGTAGACGAGCAGTTCTTC. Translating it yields CASSLVSRLAGVDEQFF.

The CDR3 protein is CASTHWGGTEAFF. Written as DNA, the CDR3 is TGTGCCAGCACTCACTGGGGGGGAACTGAAGCTTTCTTT. The rearrangement links TRBV5-8 to TRBJ1-1, with a weak D call TRBD1 (5 bases). CDR1 is SGHTS, CDR2 YDEGEE, per germline. This CDR3 spans 13 amino acids. With 6 bases removed from V and 5 bases from J, the gap between germline ends came to 14 bases. The full variable domain, in which reference TRBV5-8 and TRBJ1-1 provide the parts outside the CDR3, is EAGVTQSPTHLIKTRGQQATLRCSPISGHTSVYWYQQALGLGLQFLLWYDEGEERNRGNFPPRFSGRQFPNYSSELNVNALELEDSALYLCASTHWGGTEAFFGQGTRLTVV.

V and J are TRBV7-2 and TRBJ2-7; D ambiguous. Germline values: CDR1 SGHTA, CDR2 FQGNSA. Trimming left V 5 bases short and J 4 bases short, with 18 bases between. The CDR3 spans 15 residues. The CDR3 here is CASSLGHFPQYEQYF. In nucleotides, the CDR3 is TGTGCCAGCAGCCTTGGGCATTTTCCTCAGTACGAGCAGTACTTC.

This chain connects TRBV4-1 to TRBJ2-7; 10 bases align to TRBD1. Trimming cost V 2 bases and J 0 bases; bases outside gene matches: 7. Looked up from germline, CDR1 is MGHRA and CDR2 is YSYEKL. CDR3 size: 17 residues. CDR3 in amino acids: CASSQKPGTGASYEQYF. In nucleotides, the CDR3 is TGCGCCAGCAGCCAAAAACCCGGGACAGGGGCCTCCTACGAGCAGTACTTC.

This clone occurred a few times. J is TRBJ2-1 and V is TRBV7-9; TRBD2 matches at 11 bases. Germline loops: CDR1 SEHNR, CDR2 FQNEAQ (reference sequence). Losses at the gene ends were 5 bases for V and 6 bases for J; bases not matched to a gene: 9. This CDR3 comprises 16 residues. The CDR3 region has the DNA TGTGCCAGCAGCCCAATACTAGCGGGGGCTCTCAATGAGCAGTTCTTC. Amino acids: CASSPILAGALNEQFF.

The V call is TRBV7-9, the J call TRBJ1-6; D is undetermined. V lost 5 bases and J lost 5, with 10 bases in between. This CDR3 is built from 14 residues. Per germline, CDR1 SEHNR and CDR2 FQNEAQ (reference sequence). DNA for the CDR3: TGTGCCAGCAGCCCCGCGGCGGATAATTCACCCCTCCACTTT. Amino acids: CASSPAADNSPLHF.

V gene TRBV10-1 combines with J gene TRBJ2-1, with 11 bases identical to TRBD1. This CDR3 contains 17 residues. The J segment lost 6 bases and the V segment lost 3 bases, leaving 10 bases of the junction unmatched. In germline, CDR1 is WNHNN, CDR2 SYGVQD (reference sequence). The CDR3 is CASSDPEDRGPGNEQFF. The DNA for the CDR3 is TGCGCCAGCAGTGACCCCGAGGACAGGGGGCCGGGCAATGAGCAGTTCTTC.

As DNA, the CDR3 is TGTGCCAGCAGTTCAGGACAGAGGCATCAGCCCCAGCATTTT. Its translation is CASSSGQRHQPQHF. This chain links TRBV6-5 with TRBJ1-5; tentatively, D is TRBD1 (6 bases). The V gene's germline CDR1 is MNHEY and CDR2 SVGAGI. This CDR3 is 14 amino acids long. The ends were cut back, 4 bases at V and 5 bases at J, with 12 bases in the middle.

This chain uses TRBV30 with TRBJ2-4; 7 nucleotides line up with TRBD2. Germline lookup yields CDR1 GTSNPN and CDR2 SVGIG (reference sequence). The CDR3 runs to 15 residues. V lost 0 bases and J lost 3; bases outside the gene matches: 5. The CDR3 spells CAWSVKRGVKNIQYF. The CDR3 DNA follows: TGTGCCTGGAGTGTCAAGCGGGGAGTCAAAAACATTCAGTACTTC.

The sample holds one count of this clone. The CDR3 DNA reads TGTGCCAGCAGTGAACAACAGGGCCGGGCCTACGAGCAGTACTTC. Its protein is CASSEQQGRAYEQYF. The chain carries TRBV6-1 and TRBJ2-7; D is possibly TRBD1 (6 bases). This CDR3 is 15 amino acids long. With 2 bases removed from V and 2 bases from J, the gap between germline ends came to 13 bases. Germline V gene lookup returns CDR1 MNHNS and CDR2 SASEGT.

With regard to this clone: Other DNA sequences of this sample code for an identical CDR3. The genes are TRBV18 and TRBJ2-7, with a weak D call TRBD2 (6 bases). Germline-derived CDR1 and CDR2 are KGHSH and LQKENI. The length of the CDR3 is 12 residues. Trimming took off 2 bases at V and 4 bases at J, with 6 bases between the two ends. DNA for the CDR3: TGTGCCAGCTCACCAGCGGGGTACGAGCAGTACTTC. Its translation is CASSPAGYEQYF.

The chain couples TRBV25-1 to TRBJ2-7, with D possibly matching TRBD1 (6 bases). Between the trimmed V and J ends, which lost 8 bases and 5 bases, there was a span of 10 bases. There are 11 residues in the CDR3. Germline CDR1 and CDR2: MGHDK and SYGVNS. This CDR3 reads CASGDIHEQYF. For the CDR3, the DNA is TGTGCCAGCGGGGACATCCACGAGCAGTACTTC.

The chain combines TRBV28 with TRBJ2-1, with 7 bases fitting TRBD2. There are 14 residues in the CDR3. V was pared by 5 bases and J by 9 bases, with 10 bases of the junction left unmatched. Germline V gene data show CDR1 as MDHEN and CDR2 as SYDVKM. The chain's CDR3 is CASSTGTNDGEQFF. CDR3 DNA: TGTGCCAGCAGTACCGGGACTAATGATGGTGAGCAGTTCTTC.

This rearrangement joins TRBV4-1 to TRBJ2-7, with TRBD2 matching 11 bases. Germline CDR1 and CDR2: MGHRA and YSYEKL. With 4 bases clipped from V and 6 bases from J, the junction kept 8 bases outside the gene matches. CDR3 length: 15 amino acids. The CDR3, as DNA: TGCGCCAGCAGCCGGTCCGGGACTAGCGGCAGCGAGCAGTACTTC. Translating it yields CASSRSGTSGSEQYF.

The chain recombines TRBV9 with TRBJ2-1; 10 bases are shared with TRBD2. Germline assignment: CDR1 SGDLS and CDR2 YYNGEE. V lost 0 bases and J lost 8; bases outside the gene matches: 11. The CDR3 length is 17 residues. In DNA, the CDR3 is TGTGCCAGCAGCGTAGGTCCGAGGAGCGGGGGGGCGGATGAGCAGTTCTTC. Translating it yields CASSVGPRSGGADEQFF. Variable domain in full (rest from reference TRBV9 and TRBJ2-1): DSGVTQTPKHLITATGQRVTLRCSPRSGDLSVYWYQQSLDQGLQFLIQYYNGEERAKGNILERFSAQQFPDLHSELNLSSLELGDSALYFCASSVGPRSGGADEQFFGPGTRLTVL.

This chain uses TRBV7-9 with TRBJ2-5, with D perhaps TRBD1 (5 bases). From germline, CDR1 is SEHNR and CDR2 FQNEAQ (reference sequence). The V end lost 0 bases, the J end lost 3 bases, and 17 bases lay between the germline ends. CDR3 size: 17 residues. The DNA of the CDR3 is TGTGCCAGCAGCTTAGCGCGGTGGACACGAAAAGAAGAGACCCAGTACTTC. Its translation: CASSLARWTRKEETQYF. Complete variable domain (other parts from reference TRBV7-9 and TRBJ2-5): DTGVSQNPRHKITKRGQNVTFRCDPISEHNRLYWYRQTLGQGPEFLTYFQNEAQLEKSRLLSDRFSAERPKGSFSTLEIQRTEQGDSAMYLCASSLARWTRKEETQYFGPGTRLLVL.

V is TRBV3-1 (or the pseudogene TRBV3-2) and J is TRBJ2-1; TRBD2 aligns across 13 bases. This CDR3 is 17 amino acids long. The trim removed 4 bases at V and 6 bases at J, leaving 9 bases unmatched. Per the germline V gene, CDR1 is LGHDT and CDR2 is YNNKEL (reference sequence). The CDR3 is CASSRTSGGAERNEQFF. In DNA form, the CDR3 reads TGTGCCAGCAGCCGAACTAGCGGGGGGGCCGAACGCAATGAGCAGTTCTTC.

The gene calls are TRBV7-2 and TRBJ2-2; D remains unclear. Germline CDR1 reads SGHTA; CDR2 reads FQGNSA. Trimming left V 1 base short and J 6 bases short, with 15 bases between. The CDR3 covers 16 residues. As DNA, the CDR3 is TGTGCCAGCAGCTTAGTCAATCAGCGTTACGCCGGGGAGCTGTTTTTT. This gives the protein CASSLVNQRYAGELFF.

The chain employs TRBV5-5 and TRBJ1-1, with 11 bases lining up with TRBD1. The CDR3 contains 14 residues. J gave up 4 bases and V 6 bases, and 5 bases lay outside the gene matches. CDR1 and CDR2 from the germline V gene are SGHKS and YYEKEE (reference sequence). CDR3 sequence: CASNGQGAITEAFF. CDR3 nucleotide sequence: TGTGCCAGCAACGGACAGGGGGCTATCACTGAAGCTTTCTTT.

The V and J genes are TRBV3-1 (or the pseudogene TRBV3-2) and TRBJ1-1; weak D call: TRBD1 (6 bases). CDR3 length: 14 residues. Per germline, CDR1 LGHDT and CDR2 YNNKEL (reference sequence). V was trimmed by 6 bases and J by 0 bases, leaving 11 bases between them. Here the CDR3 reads CASRPRGMNTEAFF. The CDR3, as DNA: TGTGCCAGCAGGCCCAGGGGAATGAACACTGAAGCTTTCTTT.

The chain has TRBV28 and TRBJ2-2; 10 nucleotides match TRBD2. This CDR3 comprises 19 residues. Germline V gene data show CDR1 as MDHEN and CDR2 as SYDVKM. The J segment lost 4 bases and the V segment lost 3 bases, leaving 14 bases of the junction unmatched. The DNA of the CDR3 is TGTGCCAGCAGTTTTGTCAGGCCTAGCGGGAGTTTAAGCACCGGGGAGCTGTTTTTT. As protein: CASSFVRPSGSLSTGELFF.